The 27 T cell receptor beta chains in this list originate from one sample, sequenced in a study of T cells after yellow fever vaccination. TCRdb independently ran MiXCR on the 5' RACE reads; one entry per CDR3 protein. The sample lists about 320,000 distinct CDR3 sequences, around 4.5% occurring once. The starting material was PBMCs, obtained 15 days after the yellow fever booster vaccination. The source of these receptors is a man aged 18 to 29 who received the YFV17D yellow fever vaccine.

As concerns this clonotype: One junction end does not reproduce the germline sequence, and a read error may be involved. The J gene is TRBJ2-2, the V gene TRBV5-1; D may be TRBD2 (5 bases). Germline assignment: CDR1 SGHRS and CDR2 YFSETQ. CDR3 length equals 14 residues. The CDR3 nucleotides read TGCGCCAGCAGTTTGGGAGAACGTACCGGGGAGCTGTTTTTT. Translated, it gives CASSLGERTGELFF. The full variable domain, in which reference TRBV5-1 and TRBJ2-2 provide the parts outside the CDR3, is KAGVTQTPRYLIKTRGQQVTLSCSPISGHRSVSWYQQTPGQGLQFLFEYFSETQRNKGNFPGRFSGRQFSNSRSEMNVSTLELGDSALYLCASSLGERTGELFFGEGSRLTVL.

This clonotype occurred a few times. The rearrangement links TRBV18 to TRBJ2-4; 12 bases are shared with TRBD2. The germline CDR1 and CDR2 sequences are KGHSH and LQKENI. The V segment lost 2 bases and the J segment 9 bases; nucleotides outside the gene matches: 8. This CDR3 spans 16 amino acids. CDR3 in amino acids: CASSPISSGGAGIQYF. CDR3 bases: TGTGCCAGCTCACCAATCTCTAGCGGGGGGGCCGGCATTCAGTACTTC.

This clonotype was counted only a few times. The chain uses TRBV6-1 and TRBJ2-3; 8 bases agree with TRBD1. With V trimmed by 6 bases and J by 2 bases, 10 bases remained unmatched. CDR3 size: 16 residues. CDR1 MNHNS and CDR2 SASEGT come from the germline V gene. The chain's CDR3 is CASRISRGLLTDTQYF. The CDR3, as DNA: TGTGCCAGCAGAATTTCCAGGGGGCTACTCACAGATACGCAGTATTTT.

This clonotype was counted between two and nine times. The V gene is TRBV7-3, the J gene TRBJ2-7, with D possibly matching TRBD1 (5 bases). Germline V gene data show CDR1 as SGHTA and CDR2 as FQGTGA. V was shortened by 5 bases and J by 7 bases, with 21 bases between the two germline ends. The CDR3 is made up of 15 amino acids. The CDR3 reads CASSPGREARREQYF. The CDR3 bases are TGTGCCAGCAGCCCAGGGCGTGAAGCGCGTCGGGAGCAGTACTTC.

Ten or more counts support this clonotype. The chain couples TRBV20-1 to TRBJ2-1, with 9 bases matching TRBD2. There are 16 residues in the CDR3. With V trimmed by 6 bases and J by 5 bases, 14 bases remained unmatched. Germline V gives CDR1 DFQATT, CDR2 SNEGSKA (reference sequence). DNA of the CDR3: TGCAGTGCCACCACGCCGGGACTAGCTAGGAACAATGAGCAGTTCTTC. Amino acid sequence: CSATTPGLARNNEQFF.

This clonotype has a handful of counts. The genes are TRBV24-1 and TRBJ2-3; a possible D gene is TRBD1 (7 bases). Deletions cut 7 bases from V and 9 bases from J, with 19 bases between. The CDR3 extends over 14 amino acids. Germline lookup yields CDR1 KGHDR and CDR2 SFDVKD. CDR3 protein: CATSPLQGGITQYF. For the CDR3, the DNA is TGTGCCACCAGCCCCCTGCAGGGGGGCATCACGCAGTATTTT.

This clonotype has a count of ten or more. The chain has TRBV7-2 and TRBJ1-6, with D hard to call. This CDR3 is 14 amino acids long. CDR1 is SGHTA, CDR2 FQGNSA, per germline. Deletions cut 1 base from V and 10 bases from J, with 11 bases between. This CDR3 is CASSLVRLSSPLHF. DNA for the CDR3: TGTGCCAGCAGCTTAGTGCGGCTGTCATCACCCCTCCACTTT.

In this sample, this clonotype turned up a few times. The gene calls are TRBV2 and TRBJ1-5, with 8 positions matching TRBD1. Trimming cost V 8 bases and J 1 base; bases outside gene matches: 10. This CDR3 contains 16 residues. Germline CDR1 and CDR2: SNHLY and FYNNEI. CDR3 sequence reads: CASSIQGAISNQPQHF. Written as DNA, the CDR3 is TGTGCCAGCTCTATCCAGGGGGCGATAAGCAATCAGCCCCAGCATTTT.

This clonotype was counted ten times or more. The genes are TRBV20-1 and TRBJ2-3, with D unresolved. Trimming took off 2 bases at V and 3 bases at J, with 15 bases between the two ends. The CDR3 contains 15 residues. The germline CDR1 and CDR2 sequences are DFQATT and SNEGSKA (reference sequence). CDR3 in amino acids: CSARPGSWSTDTQYF. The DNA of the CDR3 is TGCAGTGCTAGACCAGGAAGCTGGAGTACAGATACGCAGTATTTT.

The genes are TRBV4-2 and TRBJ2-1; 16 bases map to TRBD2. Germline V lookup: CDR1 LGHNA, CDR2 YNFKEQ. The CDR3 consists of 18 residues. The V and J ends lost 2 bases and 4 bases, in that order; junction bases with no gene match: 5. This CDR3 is CASSQRPGLAGGYNEQFF. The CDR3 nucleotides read TGTGCCAGCAGCCAAAGACCGGGACTAGCGGGGGGGTACAATGAGCAGTTCTTC.

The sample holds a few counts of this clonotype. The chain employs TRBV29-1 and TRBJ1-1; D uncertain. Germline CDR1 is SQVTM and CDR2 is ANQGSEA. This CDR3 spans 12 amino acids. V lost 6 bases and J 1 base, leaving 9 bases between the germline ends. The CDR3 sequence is CSVQDGNTEAFF. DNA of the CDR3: TGCAGCGTCCAGGACGGGAACACTGAAGCTTTCTTT.

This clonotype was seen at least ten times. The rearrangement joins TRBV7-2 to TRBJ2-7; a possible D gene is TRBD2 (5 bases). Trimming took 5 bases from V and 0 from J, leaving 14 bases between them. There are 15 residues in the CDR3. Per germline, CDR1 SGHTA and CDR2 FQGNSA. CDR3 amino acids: CASSPRSGSSYEQYF. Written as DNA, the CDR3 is TGTGCCAGCAGCCCCAGGTCGGGGTCCTCCTACGAGCAGTACTTC.

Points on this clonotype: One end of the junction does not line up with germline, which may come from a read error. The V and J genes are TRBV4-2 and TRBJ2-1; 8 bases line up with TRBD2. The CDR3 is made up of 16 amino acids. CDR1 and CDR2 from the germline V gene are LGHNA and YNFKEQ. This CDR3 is CASGHGPSGGNNEQFF. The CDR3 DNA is TGTGCCAGCGGCCATGGACCCTCGGGGGGGAACAATGAGCAGTTCTTC.

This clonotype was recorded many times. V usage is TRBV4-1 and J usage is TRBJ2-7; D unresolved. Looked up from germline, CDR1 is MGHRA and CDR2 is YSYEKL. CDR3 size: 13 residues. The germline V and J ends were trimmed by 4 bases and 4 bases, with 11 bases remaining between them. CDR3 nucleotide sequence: TGCGCCAGCAGCCTACCCCCCCTATACGAGCAGTACGTC. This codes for CASSLPPLYEQYV.

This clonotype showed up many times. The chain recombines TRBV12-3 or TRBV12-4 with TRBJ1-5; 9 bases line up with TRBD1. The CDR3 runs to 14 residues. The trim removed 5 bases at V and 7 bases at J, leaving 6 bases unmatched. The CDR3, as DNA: TGTGCCAGCAGTGAAACAGGGGGCGGGCAGCCCCAGCATTTT. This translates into CASSETGGGQPQHF.

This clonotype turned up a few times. The CDR3 reads CASSPRQGLCLHEQYV. CDR3 in DNA: TGCGCCAGCAGCCCTCGACAGGGATTATGCCTCCACGAGCAGTACGTC. The chain combines TRBV5-1 with TRBJ2-7; TRBD1 aligns across 7 bases. The V and J ends lost 4 bases and 5 bases, in that order; junction bases with no gene match: 15. The CDR3 contains 16 residues. The germline gives CDR1 SGHRS, CDR2 YFSETQ.

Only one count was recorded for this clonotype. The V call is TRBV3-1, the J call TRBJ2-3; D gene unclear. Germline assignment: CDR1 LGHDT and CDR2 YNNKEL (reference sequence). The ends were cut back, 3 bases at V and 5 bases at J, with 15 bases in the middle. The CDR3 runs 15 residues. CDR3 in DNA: TGTGCCAGCAGCCAGCAGGTCCAATCTTTAGATACGCAGTATTTT. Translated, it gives CASSQQVQSLDTQYF.

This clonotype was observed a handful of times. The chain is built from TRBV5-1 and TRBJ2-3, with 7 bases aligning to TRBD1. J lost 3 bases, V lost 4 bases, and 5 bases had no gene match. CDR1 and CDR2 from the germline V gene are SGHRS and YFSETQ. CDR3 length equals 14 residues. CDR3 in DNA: TGCGCCAGCAGCAATACAGGGGAGACAGATACGCAGTATTTT. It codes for CASSNTGETDTQYF.

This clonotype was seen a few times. CDR3 protein: CASSLLSPMNTEAFF. The CDR3 bases are TGTGCCAGCAGCTTACTCAGTCCCATGAACACTGAAGCTTTCTTT. J is TRBJ1-1 and V is TRBV7-9; D call uncertain. V lost 2 bases and J 0 bases, leaving 10 bases between the germline ends. Germline CDR1 reads SEHNR; CDR2 reads FQNEAQ (reference sequence). This CDR3 region has 15 residues.

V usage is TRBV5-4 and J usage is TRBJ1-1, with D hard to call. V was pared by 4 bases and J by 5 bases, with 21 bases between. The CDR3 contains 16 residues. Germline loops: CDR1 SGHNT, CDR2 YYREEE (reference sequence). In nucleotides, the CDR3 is TGTGCCAGCAGCCCAGGACCGAAAGTCTTTTATACTGAAGCTTTCTTT. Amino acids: CASSPGPKVFYTEAFF.

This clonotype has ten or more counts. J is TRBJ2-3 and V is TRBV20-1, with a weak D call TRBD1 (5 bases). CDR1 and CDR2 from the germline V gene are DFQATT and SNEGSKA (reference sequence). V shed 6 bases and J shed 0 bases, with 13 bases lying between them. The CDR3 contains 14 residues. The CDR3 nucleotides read TGCAGTGCCCGCCGACAGACTAGCACAGATACGCAGTATTTT. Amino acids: CSARRQTSTDTQYF.

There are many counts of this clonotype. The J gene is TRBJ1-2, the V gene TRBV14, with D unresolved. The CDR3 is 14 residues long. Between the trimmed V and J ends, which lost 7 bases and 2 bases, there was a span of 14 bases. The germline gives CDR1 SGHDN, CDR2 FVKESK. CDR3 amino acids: CASTPAAGNYGYTF. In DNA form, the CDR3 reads TGTGCCAGCACCCCGGCGGCAGGAAACTATGGCTACACCTTC. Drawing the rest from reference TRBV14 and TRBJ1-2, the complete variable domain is EAGVTQFPSHSVIEKGQTVTLRCDPISGHDNLYWYRRVMGKEIKFLLHFVKESKQDESGMPNNRFLAERTGGTYSTLKVQPAELEDSGVYFCASTPAAGNYGYTFGSGTRLTVV.

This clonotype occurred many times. This CDR3 is CASSLHGILTDTQYF. CDR3 DNA sequence: TGTGCCAGCAGCTTGCATGGCATCCTCACAGATACGCAGTATTTT. The chain carries TRBV5-5 and TRBJ2-3; D gene ambiguous. Germline lookup yields CDR1 SGHKS and CDR2 YYEKEE (reference sequence). Trimming left V 1 base short and J 2 bases short, with 11 bases between. This CDR3 region has 15 residues.

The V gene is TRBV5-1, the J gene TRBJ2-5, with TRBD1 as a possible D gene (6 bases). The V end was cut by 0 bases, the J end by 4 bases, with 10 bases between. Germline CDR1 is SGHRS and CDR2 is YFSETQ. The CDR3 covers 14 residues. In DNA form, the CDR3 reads TGCGCCAGCAGCTTGGGCACAGGGCCAGAGACCCAGTACTTC. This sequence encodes CASSLGTGPETQYF.

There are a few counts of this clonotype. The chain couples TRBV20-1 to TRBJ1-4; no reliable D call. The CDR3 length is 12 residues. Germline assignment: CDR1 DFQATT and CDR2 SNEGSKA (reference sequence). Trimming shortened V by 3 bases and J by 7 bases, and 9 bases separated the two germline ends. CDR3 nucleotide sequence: TGCAGTGCTAGGACATGGGGTGAAAAACTGTTTTTT. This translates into CSARTWGEKLFF.

DNA of the CDR3: TGTGCCAGCAGCTTAGCGGGTGGAGGGGGGCAACAAGAGACCCAGTACTTC. Its translation is CASSLAGGGGQQETQYF. This chain links TRBV7-2 with TRBJ2-5; D may correspond to TRBD1 or TRBD2 (6 bases each). Germline-derived CDR1 and CDR2 are SGHTA and FQGNSA. Trimming removed 0 bases from V and 2 bases from J, with 16 bases in between. The CDR3 is 17 residues long.

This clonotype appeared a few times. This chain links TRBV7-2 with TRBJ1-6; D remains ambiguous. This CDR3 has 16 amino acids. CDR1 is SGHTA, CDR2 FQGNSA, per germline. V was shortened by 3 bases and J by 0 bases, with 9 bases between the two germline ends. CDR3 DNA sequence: TGTGCCAGCAGCTTGGACGCGAGCTCCTATAATTCACCCCTCCACTTT. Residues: CASSLDASSYNSPLHF.